This is a list of T cell receptor beta chains from one sample in a study of shared clonotypes between healthy human individuals. Clones were sequenced by immunoSEQ multiplex PCR, and TCRdb holds only the in-frame ones, with some missing. This sample has 450,000 to 500,000 clones, with 70% to 85% found just once. Sequenced: PBMCs. These receptors were obtained from a woman aged 40 to 50 in good health. Some clones in this sample may be carry-over from other donors' samples. CDR3s include the opening cysteine and the closing phenylalanine or tryptophan.

cdr3_aa j_call v_call
CASSFRGGATGTEAFF TRBJ1-1 TRBV27
CASSLGQDYLEAFF TRBJ1-1 TRBV28
CSVSTFGEQYF TRBJ2-7 TRBV20-1
CAWSSLAGFPYEQYF TRBJ2-7 TRBV30
CASSQAAVGTGNQPQHF TRBJ1-5 TRBV4-1
CASSPRTGSNSPLHF TRBJ1-6 TRBV18
CAISDRNQPQHF TRBJ1-5 TRBV10-3
CASGTSGSTYEQYF TRBJ2-7 TRBV28
CAGELWKSSYNEQFF TRBJ2-1 TRBV7-9
CASSEEDGHWNTEAFF TRBJ1-1 TRBV6-1
CASSADNGKERAEAFF TRBJ1-1 TRBV19
CASSLPRGTSNQPQHF TRBJ1-5 TRBV19
CASSEWGVNTGELFF TRBJ2-2 TRBV2
CAWSVQRESEQFF TRBJ2-1 TRBV30
CASSLRYGIWDRDPEAFF TRBJ1-1 TRBV5-6
CASSDVSAWTEAFF TRBJ1-1 TRBV28
CSVVGDYPQNEQFF TRBJ2-1 TRBV29-1
CASSLMRARTDTQYF TRBJ2-3 TRBV13
CASSPYPGQGLYGYTF TRBJ1-2 TRBV18
CAISERDRAYNEQFF TRBJ2-1 TRBV10-3
CASSLGATGFQETQYF TRBJ2-5 TRBV5-5
CASSQEGDRVYGYTF TRBJ1-2 TRBV4-1
CAITPRQAGNEQFF TRBJ2-1 TRBV10-3
CAISASGNSGEQFF TRBJ2-1 TRBV10-3
CASSIGTSGTGELFF TRBJ2-2 TRBV5-1
CASSPRLAGDEQFF TRBJ2-1 TRBV9
CASSWSSSGTGELFF TRBJ2-2 TRBV6-5
CASSQDLIRTGGYNEQFF TRBJ2-1 TRBV4-1
CATSLGRRDGEQYF TRBJ2-7 TRBV15
CASRPLVLTGELFF TRBJ2-2 TRBV19
CSVETSGIYEQYF TRBJ2-7 TRBV29-1
CASSVQGATEAFF TRBJ1-1 TRBV7-8
CASSNTLGTVNQPQHF TRBJ1-5 TRBV19
CASSAPGQGGNEQFF TRBJ2-1 TRBV19
CASSPRQLSGANVLTF TRBJ2-6 TRBV19
CASSLGTGEETQYF TRBJ2-5 TRBV5-1
CASSFAGLAAYEQYF TRBJ2-7 TRBV28
CASSLSLYQETQYF TRBJ2-5 TRBV27
CASSPEGGRETQYF TRBJ2-5 TRBV4-1
CASSFARDSEAFF TRBJ1-1 TRBV5-1
CSVEVGGYGYTF TRBJ1-2 TRBV29-1
CASSLDRVADTQYF TRBJ2-3 TRBV7-2
CSVLAPGTQYF TRBJ2-3 TRBV29-1
CASKKASVNEKLFF TRBJ1-4 TRBV28
CASSLGGSLNEQFF TRBJ2-1 TRBV11-2
CAISKTSVPGANVLTF TRBJ2-6 TRBV10-3
CASSVDRGAGGYTF TRBJ1-2 TRBV9
CASSRVGGQKNIQYF TRBJ2-4 TRBV7-9
CAYIVPGQGSNTEAFF TRBJ1-1 TRBV30
CASSSRTTGAGNEQYF TRBJ2-7 TRBV7-6
CASSPGTSGSVSYEQYF TRBJ2-7 TRBV18
CASSVGLAGGEQYF TRBJ2-7 TRBV2
CASSLGRTGVNTEAFF TRBJ1-1 TRBV11-2
CASSEGGGTYEQYF TRBJ2-7 TRBV6-1
CASSLEGNYNEQFF TRBJ2-1 TRBV5-1
CASSQPQGAGTEAFF TRBJ1-1 TRBV4-2
CASSKKQGGASGRRETQYF TRBJ2-5 TRBV7-2